A single sample is the source of the 17 T cell receptor beta chains below, sequenced in a study of T cell responses to AZD1222 COVID-19 vaccine. Repertoires were generated with immunoSEQ multiplex PCR, while TCRdb's copy carries only in-frame clones and drops some. The sample has about 150,000 clones; 90% are singletons. The specimen comprised peripheral blood, sampled on day 0 of AZD1222 vaccination. Receptor source: an adult in good health.

The chain couples TRBV29-1 to TRBJ2-3; 7 positions agree with TRBD1. V trimming: 4 bases; J trimming: 1 base; junction bases outside the gene matches: 5. The V gene's germline CDR1 is SQVTM and CDR2 ANQGSEA. This CDR3 is 14 amino acids long. The CDR3 region has the DNA TGCAGCGTTGTAGGGGGCGCTGGCACAGATACGCAGTATTTT. Amino acids: CSVVGGAGTDTQYF.

V and J are TRBV7-3 and TRBJ2-7; 7 positions match TRBD1. CDR1 and CDR2 (germline): SGHTA, FQGTGA. V shed 0 bases and J 0 bases; nucleotides not matched to a gene: 5. The CDR3 runs 16 residues. Here the CDR3 DNA reads TGTGCCAGCAGCTTAACGGCCGGGACAGACTCCTACGAGCAGTACTTC. Translating it yields CASSLTAGTDSYEQYF.

The chain couples TRBV3-1 (or the pseudogene TRBV3-2) to TRBJ1-1; possibly TRBD1 for D (6 bases). Germline V gives CDR1 LGHDT, CDR2 YNNKEL (reference sequence). The germline V and J ends were trimmed by 4 bases and 8 bases, with 17 bases remaining between them. The CDR3 totals 14 residues. Here the CDR3 DNA reads TGTGCCAGCAGCCTTAACACCAGGGGAAGGGAAGCTTTCTTT. This gives the protein CASSLNTRGREAFF.

V and J are TRBV9 and TRBJ2-7; 8 nucleotides line up with TRBD2. Trimming at V came to 0 bases and at J to 2 bases, leaving 4 bases not matched to a gene. CDR1 is SGDLS and CDR2 is YYNGEE in the germline V gene. The length of the CDR3 is 15 residues. This chain's CDR3 is CASSVVPGGAYEQYF. The CDR3 nucleotides are TGTGCCAGCAGCGTAGTCCCGGGGGGGGCCTACGAGCAGTACTTC.

The rearrangement uses TRBV4-3 and TRBJ2-7, with D unresolved. The V and J ends lost 1 base and 0 bases respectively, with 7 bases between them. The CDR3 is made up of 14 amino acids. Germline values: CDR1 LGHNA, CDR2 YSLEER. The DNA for the CDR3 is TGCGCCAGCAGCCAAGTATCCTACTCCTACGAGCAGTACTTC. Translating it yields CASSQVSYSYEQYF.

The genes are TRBV19 and TRBJ2-3; D not certain. Germline V gene sequence: CDR1 LNHDA, CDR2 SQIVND (reference sequence). CDR3 length: 14 amino acids. Deletions cut 2 bases from V and 2 bases from J, with 8 bases between. This CDR3 reads CASSIRLFTDTQYF. The CDR3 DNA follows: TGTGCCAGTAGTATACGCCTATTCACAGATACGCAGTATTTT.

This chain uses TRBV19 with TRBJ2-7; D is uncertain. Deletions cut 1 base from V and 0 bases from J, with 7 bases between. The V gene's germline CDR1 is LNHDA and CDR2 SQIVND (reference sequence). The CDR3 sequence is 14 residues long. The CDR3 nucleotides are TGTGCCAGTAGTATAGGCAGGCCCTCCTACGAGCAGTACTTC. Protein: CASSIGRPSYEQYF.

The chain uses TRBV27 and TRBJ2-7; 11 positions match TRBD1. Trimming at V came to 3 bases and at J to 2 bases, leaving 6 bases not matched to a gene. The CDR3 is made up of 16 amino acids. Germline CDR1 reads MNHEY; CDR2 reads SMNVEV (reference sequence). In nucleotides, the CDR3 is TGTGCCAGCAGTTTTGACCGGACAGGGGGCGCCTACGAGCAGTACTTC. Residues: CASSFDRTGGAYEQYF.

The genes are TRBV30 and TRBJ1-2, with D possibly being TRBD1 (5 bases). V shed 3 bases and J shed 4 bases, with 9 bases lying between them. CDR1 and CDR2 from the germline V gene are GTSNPN and SVGIG (reference sequence). The length of the CDR3 is 12 residues. The CDR3: CAWSRGSYGYTF. DNA of the CDR3: TGTGCCTGGAGCCGGGGGAGCTATGGCTACACCTTC.

A few counts support this clone. This sequence joins TRBV6-4 and TRBJ1-5; D is unresolved. The V gene's germline CDR1 is MRHNA and CDR2 SNTAGT. The CDR3 is made up of 13 amino acids. V lost 3 bases to trimming and J lost 4 bases, with 7 bases between them. CDR3 in amino acids: CASSDGDNQPQHF. The CDR3 coding sequence is TGTGCCAGCAGTGATGGGGATAATCAGCCCCAGCATTTT.

The chain uses TRBV5-1 and TRBJ2-7, with D possibly matching TRBD1 (8 bases). This CDR3 comprises 15 residues. The germline V gene encodes CDR1 SGHRS and CDR2 YFSETQ. The ends were cut back, 0 bases at V and 2 bases at J, with 12 bases in the middle. This CDR3 reads CASSLVQGGPYEQYF. The CDR3 DNA follows: TGCGCCAGCAGCTTGGTACAGGGGGGGCCCTACGAGCAGTACTTC.

This chain uses TRBV7-9 with TRBJ1-1, with 7 nucleotides matching TRBD1. Germline-derived CDR1 and CDR2 are SEHNR and FQNEAQ (reference sequence). Losses at the gene ends were 8 bases for V and 5 bases for J; bases not matched to a gene: 8. The CDR3 is made up of 13 amino acids. The CDR3 bases are TGTGCCAGCTTTAGCGAGGGGGCGACTGAAGCTTTCTTT. It translates to CASFSEGATEAFF.

The CDR3 reads CASSPDRGNQPQHF. Here the CDR3 DNA reads TGCGCCAGCAGCCCGGACAGGGGCAATCAGCCCCAGCATTTT. The genes are TRBV4-3 and TRBJ1-5; 8 positions match TRBD1. Germline CDR1 and CDR2: LGHNA and YSLEER. Unmatched junction bases numbered 1, after V lost 4 bases and J lost 2 bases. The CDR3 has 14 amino acids.

The chain is built from TRBV3-1 (or the pseudogene TRBV3-2) and TRBJ2-2, with TRBD1 matching over 7 bases. Looked up from germline, CDR1 is LGHDT and CDR2 is YNNKEL (reference sequence). V lost 1 base and J lost 5; bases outside the gene matches: 4. This CDR3 region has 15 residues. The CDR3 here is CASSQVTGRTGELFF. The CDR3 DNA reads as TGTGCCAGCAGCCAAGTGACAGGGCGGACCGGGGAGCTGTTTTTT.

CDR3 protein: CASSQAQRARITEAFF. CDR3 bases: TGCGCCAGCAGCCAAGCGCAGCGGGCGAGGATCACTGAAGCTTTCTTT. The chain couples TRBV4-3 to TRBJ1-1; no firm D call. This CDR3 has 16 amino acids. Germline V gene data show CDR1 as LGHNA and CDR2 as YSLEER. Trimming left V 1 base short and J 4 bases short, with 16 bases between.

The chain carries TRBV12-3 or TRBV12-4 and TRBJ1-1; no clear D. The CDR3 runs to 13 residues. The V end was cut by 0 bases, the J end by 6 bases, with 8 bases between. This chain's CDR3 is CASSLAPESEAFF. Written as DNA, the CDR3 is TGTGCCAGCAGTTTAGCCCCGGAGTCTGAAGCTTTCTTT.

The chain is built from TRBV7-9 and TRBJ1-1; D not certain. The germline V gene encodes CDR1 SEHNR and CDR2 FQNEAQ (reference sequence). The CDR3 has 14 amino acids. The ends were cut back, 5 bases at V and 0 bases at J, with 10 bases in the middle. In DNA, the CDR3 is TGTGCCAGCAGCCCGAGGGCCTTGAACACTGAAGCTTTCTTT. Amino acid sequence: CASSPRALNTEAFF.